This T cell receptor beta chain was recovered during a study of brain T cells in children with intractable seizures. Only cases whose brain tissue showed the highest T cell transcript signatures were sequenced. Patients received at least one anti-epileptic drug before surgery. Clones were read by immunoSEQ multiplex PCR, and TCRdb kept only the in-frame ones, dropping some. Of approximately 40,000 clones listed, 90% are singletons. With respect to this clone: The antigen remains unidentified.

Study-wide findings and caveats: HCMV serostatus was not known, and viral specificity came from CDR3 similarity only.

Sequencing was performed on peripheral blood, taken at surgery. The TCR comes from a girl aged 2-15 years with tuberous sclerosis and intractable seizures.

CDR3 residues: CASSQDSRGTDEQFF. The CDR3 DNA sequence: TGCGCCAGCAGCCAAGATAGTCGGGGTACGGATGAGCAGTTCTTC. This chain uses TRBV4-1 with TRBJ2-1; maybe TRBD2 (5 bases). Germline-derived CDR1 and CDR2 are MGHRA and YSYEKL. The CDR3 is 15 amino acids. The germline V and J ends were trimmed by 0 bases and 8 bases, with 14 bases remaining between them.